A single T cell receptor (beta chain) is shown here with its context. Its antigen is still unknown. The sample originates from a study of blood T cells in healthy people across ages. Study-level points and caveats: Older age went with lower TCR beta diversity per million T cells, in a roughly linear way.

Per sample, at least 6 micrograms of total RNA were extracted. A second PCR of about 7 to 12 cycles used a sample-barcoded 5' primer and a J-beta primer mix. TCRdb itself ran the 5' RACE reads through MiXCR, one entry per CDR3 protein. This sample has 2 million or so distinct CDR3 sequences; less than 50% occur once, and the top ten carry less than 2.5%. Sequenced material: blood. The receptor comes from a woman aged 35 to 49 in good health.

CDR3 nucleotides: TGTGCCAGCAGTCCCTGGACTAGCGGGGGGTCGAGCTCCTACAATGAGCAGTTCTTC. It yields the protein CASSPWTSGGSSSYNEQFF. The V gene is TRBV6-2 or TRBV6-3, the J gene TRBJ2-1; 14 bases line up with TRBD2. V lost 5 bases, J lost 0 bases, and 9 bases stayed unmatched. The CDR3 is 19 amino acids. Germline V gene sequence: CDR1 MNHEY, CDR2 SVGEGT.